The 17 T cell receptor beta chains in this list originate from one sample, sequenced in a study of OX40 agonist ivuxolimab in advanced cancers. Using immunoSEQ multiplex PCR, the repertoire was profiled, and TCRdb retains in-frame clones only, with some absent. The sample comprises approximately 68,000 clones, approximately 90% of which are singletons, and roughly 1% rests with the top ten. The starting material was CD4+ or CD8+ T cells sorted from blood, obtained in a trial of the OX40 agonist ivuxolimab. These receptors all stem from an adult with an advanced solid tumor such as melanoma, head and neck, liver or kidney cancer.

The chain combines TRBV27 with TRBJ2-3; 8 nucleotides match TRBD2. Germline values: CDR1 MNHEY, CDR2 SMNVEV (reference sequence). The length of the CDR3 is 15 residues. The ends lost 2 bases at V and 1 base at J; junction bases unmatched: 2. The CDR3 loop reads CASSLGAGGTDTQYF. The CDR3 DNA sequence: TGTGCCAGCAGTTTAGGAGCGGGAGGCACAGATACGCAGTATTTT.

This clone came up once. The rearrangement links TRBV6-5 to TRBJ2-1; tentatively, D is TRBD1 (6 bases). The CDR3 runs to 15 residues. Trimming cost V 5 bases and J 5 bases, with 16 bases left between them. Per germline, CDR1 MNHEY and CDR2 SVGAGI. The CDR3 protein is CASSAAGQTNNEQFF. The CDR3 DNA sequence: TGTGCCAGCAGTGCCGCCGGACAGACGAACAATGAGCAGTTCTTC.

The rearrangement joins TRBV19 to TRBJ1-5, with TRBD1 matching over 8 bases. Germline assignment: CDR1 LNHDA and CDR2 SQIVND (reference sequence). The CDR3 is 15 amino acids. After removal of 5 bases from V and 3 bases from J, the junction contained 6 bases not matched to a gene. This CDR3 is CASSPNRGNNQPQHF. The CDR3 DNA reads TGTGCCAGTAGTCCAAACAGGGGGAACAATCAGCCCCAGCATTTT.

V gene TRBV7-9 combines with J gene TRBJ2-5, with no clear D. Germline values: CDR1 SEHNR, CDR2 FQNEAQ (reference sequence). The CDR3 is 13 amino acids. Trimming stripped 2 bases from V and 5 bases from J, with 9 bases between. CDR3 amino acids: CASSLTLLETQYF. The CDR3 region has the DNA TGTGCCAGCAGCTTAACTTTGTTGGAGACCCAGTACTTC. Together with reference TRBV7-9 and TRBJ2-5, the CDR3 gives the full variable domain: DTGVSQNPRHKITKRGQNVTFRCDPISEHNRLYWYRQTLGQGPEFLTYFQNEAQLEKSRLLSDRFSAERPKGSFSTLEIQRTEQGDSAMYLCASSLTLLETQYFGPGTRLLVL.

This rearrangement joins TRBV11-2 to TRBJ2-2; D might be TRBD2 (5 bases). The CDR3 contains 18 residues. V was cut by 0 bases and J by 0 bases, with 14 bases left in between. Germline V gene sequence: CDR1 SGHAT, CDR2 FQNNGV. The CDR3 DNA sequence: TGTGCCAGCAGCTTAGATCTGGTACTAGACGCGAACACCGGGGAGCTGTTTTTT. Protein sequence: CASSLDLVLDANTGELFF.

V gene TRBV7-3 combines with J gene TRBJ1-1, with 7 bases aligning to TRBD1. Germline CDR1 reads SGHTA; CDR2 reads FQGTGA. CDR3 length: 13 residues. The V gene end was trimmed by 4 bases and the J gene end by 8 bases; junction bases not matched to a gene: 7. The CDR3 nucleotides are TGTGCCAGCAGCTCAAATAGGGACAGCGAAGCTTTCTTT. It is translated as CASSSNRDSEAFF.

This chain uses TRBV9 with TRBJ2-1; D might be TRBD1 (5 bases). The CDR3 spans 15 residues. V was pared by 1 base and J by 7 bases, with 15 bases between. Germline V gives CDR1 SGDLS, CDR2 YYNGEE. CDR3 in amino acids: CASSVRPSPGNEQFF. For the CDR3, the DNA is TGTGCCAGCAGCGTACGTCCGTCCCCAGGGAATGAGCAGTTCTTC.

This rearrangement joins TRBV6-7 to TRBJ2-2, with TRBD2 matching 14 bases. TRBV6-7 is known as an ORF, though its function is uncertain. The CDR3 consists of 18 residues. V trimming: 4 bases; J trimming: 3 bases; junction bases outside the gene matches: 7. Here the CDR3 reads CASSSRLAGGPDTGELFF. Written as DNA, the CDR3 is TGTGCCAGCAGTTCACGACTAGCGGGGGGGCCCGACACCGGGGAGCTGTTTTTT.

The gene calls are TRBV9 and TRBJ2-2; weak D call: TRBD1 (5 bases). The CDR3 extends over 12 amino acids. Germline CDR1 reads SGDLS; CDR2 reads YYNGEE. With 1 base removed from V and 7 bases from J, the gap between germline ends came to 5 bases. The CDR3 loop is CASSVQGGELFF. CDR3 nucleotide sequence: TGTGCCAGCAGCGTACAGGGCGGGGAGCTGTTTTTT. The full variable domain, in which reference TRBV9 and TRBJ2-2 provide the parts outside the CDR3, is DSGVTQTPKHLITATGQRVTLRCSPRSGDLSVYWYQQSLDQGLQFLIQYYNGEERAKGNILERFSAQQFPDLHSELNLSSLELGDSALYFCASSVQGGELFFGEGSRLTVL.

The V call is TRBV2, the J call TRBJ1-5; the match to TRBD1 covers 9 bases. The CDR3 spans 15 residues. Germline CDR1 is SNHLY and CDR2 is FYNNEI. After removal of 6 bases from V and 7 bases from J, the junction contained 10 bases not matched to a gene. This CDR3 reads CASRVGQGKSQPQHF. DNA of the CDR3: TGTGCCAGCAGGGTAGGACAGGGGAAGAGCCAGCCCCAGCATTTT.

The chain has TRBV6-5 and TRBJ1-5, with TRBD1 matching 7 bases. The junction had 9 bases not matched to a gene; V was cut back by 6 bases and J by 4 bases. The CDR3 is 15 amino acids. Germline CDR1 MNHEY, CDR2 SVGAGI. CDR3 sequence reads: CASSSLTGTNQPQHF. The CDR3 DNA follows: TGTGCCAGCAGCTCCCTGACAGGGACGAATCAGCCCCAGCATTTT.

This clone has a single count. The chain has TRBV6-6 and TRBJ2-1, with 9 bases lining up with TRBD2. The ends lost 7 bases at V and 3 bases at J; junction bases unmatched: 7. The CDR3 is 15 amino acids. Per germline, CDR1 MNHNY and CDR2 SVGAGI (reference sequence). The CDR3 DNA reads TGTGCCAGCACGATAAGTAGCGGGAGCTACAATGAGCAGTTCTTC. Protein: CASTISSGSYNEQFF.

This clone showed up just a few times. Germline and junction disagree at one end, which may indicate a read error. V is TRBV14 and J is TRBJ2-7; D is tentatively TRBD1 or TRBD2 (5 bases each). The CDR3 extends over 11 amino acids. Germline-derived CDR1 and CDR2 are SGHDN and FVKESK. The CDR3 is CASSQGGTSFF. CDR3 nucleotides: TGTGCCAGCAGCCAAGGAGGGACCTCATTCTTC.

The CDR3 nucleotides read TGTGCCTGGGACAGTGGTGTCGAGCAGTACTTC. This codes for CAWDSGVEQYF. The chain links TRBV30 to TRBJ2-7; tentatively, D is TRBD1 (5 bases). V shed 5 bases and J shed 6 bases, with 11 bases lying between them. CDR1 is GTSNPN, CDR2 SVGIG, per germline (reference sequence). CDR3 length: 11 residues.

The CDR3 bases are TGTGCCAGCAGCTTAACGGGGGGAAATTCACCCCTCCACTTT. It encodes CASSLTGGNSPLHF. This chain links TRBV5-4 with TRBJ1-6; perhaps TRBD1 as D (5 bases). V lost 2 bases and J 7 bases, leaving 10 bases between the germline ends. Germline-derived CDR1 and CDR2 are SGHNT and YYREEE (reference sequence). The CDR3 loop spans 14 amino acids.

CDR3 DNA sequence: TGTGCCAGTATCCAGGACCACGGGGCCTATAATCAGCCCCAGCATTTT. Encoded protein: CASIQDHGAYNQPQHF. The chain has TRBV19 and TRBJ1-5; maybe TRBD1 (5 bases). Trimming shortened V by 7 bases and J by 4 bases, and 20 bases separated the two germline ends. This CDR3 has 16 residues. Germline CDR1 LNHDA, CDR2 SQIVND (reference sequence).

CDR3 sequence (DNA): TGTGCCAGCAGCTTAGGCCGGGAGGTCGGCACAGATACGCAGTATTTT. Translating gives CASSLGREVGTDTQYF. V is TRBV7-9 and J is TRBJ2-3, with 7 bases fitting TRBD2. This CDR3 has 16 amino acids. Germline-derived CDR1 and CDR2 are SEHNR and FQNEAQ (reference sequence). The V gene end was trimmed by 1 base and the J gene end by 1 base; junction bases not matched to a gene: 5.